This paragraph reports one T cell receptor (beta chain). The protocol was immunoSEQ multiplex PCR, while the TCRdb copy is restricted to in-frame clones and leaves out a portion. Among roughly 190,000 clones listed, 75% to 95% were seen once. The data belong to a study of blood T cell repertoires in COVID-19. Germline V CDR1 and CDR2: KGHDR, SFDVKD. V lost 6 bases to trimming and J lost 2 bases; unmatched junction nucleotides: 13. This CDR3 has 19 amino acids. The chain uses TRBV24-1 and TRBJ2-3; TRBD2 aligns across 13 bases. This receptor was taken from a man aged 50-60 years with acute or convalescent COVID-19. The sample was peripheral blood. The CDR3 sequence is CATSHSGTSGISYTDTQYF. CDR3 DNA: TGTGCCACCAGTCATAGCGGGACTAGCGGGATATCCTACACAGATACGCAGTATTTT.